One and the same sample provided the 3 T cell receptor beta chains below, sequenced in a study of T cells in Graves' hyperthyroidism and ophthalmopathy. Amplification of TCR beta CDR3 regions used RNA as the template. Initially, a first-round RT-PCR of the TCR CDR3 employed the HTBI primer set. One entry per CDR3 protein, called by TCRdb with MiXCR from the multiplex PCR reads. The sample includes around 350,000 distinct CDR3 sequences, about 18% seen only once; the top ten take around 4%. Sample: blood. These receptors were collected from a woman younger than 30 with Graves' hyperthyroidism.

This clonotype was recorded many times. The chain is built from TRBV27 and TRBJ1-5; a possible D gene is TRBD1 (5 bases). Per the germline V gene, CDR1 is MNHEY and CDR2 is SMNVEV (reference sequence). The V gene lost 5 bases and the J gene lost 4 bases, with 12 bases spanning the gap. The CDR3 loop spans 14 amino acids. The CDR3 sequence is CASSPWDGNQPQHF. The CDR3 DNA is TGTGCCAGCAGTCCCTGGGACGGAAATCAGCCCCAGCATTTT.

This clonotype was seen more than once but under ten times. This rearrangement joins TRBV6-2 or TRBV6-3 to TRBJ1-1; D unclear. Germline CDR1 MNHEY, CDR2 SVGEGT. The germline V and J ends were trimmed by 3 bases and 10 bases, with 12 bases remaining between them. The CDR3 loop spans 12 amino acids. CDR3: CASSYPALRAFF. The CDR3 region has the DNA TGTGCCAGCAGTTATCCTGCCCTTAGAGCTTTCTTT.

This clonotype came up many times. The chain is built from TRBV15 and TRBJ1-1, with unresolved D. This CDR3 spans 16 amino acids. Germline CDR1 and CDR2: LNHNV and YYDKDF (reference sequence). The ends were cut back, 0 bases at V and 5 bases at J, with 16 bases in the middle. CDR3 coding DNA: TGTGCCACCAGCAGAGATCGGCAGACCCAAAATACTGAAGCTTTCTTT. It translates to CATSRDRQTQNTEAFF.